The entry below describes one T cell receptor (beta chain). The antigen is unknown. CDR1 is LNHDA and CDR2 is SQIVND in the germline V gene (reference sequence). The CDR3 consists of 13 residues. The V and J ends lost 3 bases and 7 bases respectively, with 11 bases between them. Repertoires were generated with immunoSEQ multiplex PCR, while TCRdb's copy carries only in-frame clones and drops some. Here the sample spans around 15,000 clones, 85% being singletons. This sample is part of a study of T cells in localized non-small cell lung cancer. Points from the study as a whole: When the top 100 tumor clones were examined, a median about 60 of them also appeared in the adjacent lung, which was paired and uninvolved. The study sequenced only one region of the tumor. As a result, intratumor heterogeneity could not be excluded and remains possible. Tumor showed lower T cell clonality than uninvolved adjacent lung, where it was highest.

Sequencing used peripheral blood, obtained before any cancer treatment. J is TRBJ2-3 and V is TRBV19; D may be TRBD1 or TRBD2 (6 bases each). This receptor was identified in a male donor aged 60 or over with stage I lung adenocarcinoma. The CDR3 is CASSMTGGHTQYF. In DNA form, the CDR3 reads TGTGCCAGTAGTATGACTGGGGGGCATACGCAGTATTTT. The variable domain in full, with the rest retrieved from reference TRBV19 and TRBJ2-3, is DGGITQSPKYLFRKEGQNVTLSCEQNLNHDAMYWYRQDPGQGLRLIYYSQIVNDFQKGDIAEGYSVSREKKESFPLTVTSAQKNPTAFYLCASSMTGGHTQYFGPGTRLTVL.